Below, 21 T cell receptor beta chains from the same sample are listed, as sequenced in a study of blood T cell repertoires in COVID-19. Only in-frame clones appear in the TCRdb table, and some are missing; sequencing was by immunoSEQ multiplex PCR. The sample records some 70,000 clones, around 86% being singletons. The sequenced sample consisted of peripheral blood. The receptor source for this set is a woman in her sixties or seventies with acute or convalescent COVID-19.

This rearrangement joins TRBV28 to TRBJ2-3; possibly TRBD1 for D (6 bases). Germline V CDR1 and CDR2: MDHEN, SYDVKM. Trimming stripped 7 bases from V and 8 bases from J, with 22 bases between. There are 15 residues in the CDR3. The CDR3 region is CASTRLERAQGTQYF. The CDR3 DNA reads as TGTGCCAGCACTAGACTCGAGCGAGCACAGGGTACGCAGTATTTT. The full variable domain, its missing parts supplied by reference TRBV28 and TRBJ2-3, is DVKVTQSSRYLVKRTGEKVFLECVQDMDHENMFWYRQDPGLGLRLIYFSYDVKMKEKGDIPEGYSVSREKKERFSLILESASTNQTSMYLCASTRLERAQGTQYFGPGTRLTVL.

The chain carries TRBV5-3 and TRBJ1-1; TRBD1 agrees at 8 bases. TRBV5-3 is known as an ORF, though its function is uncertain. The CDR3 sequence is 16 residues long. V lost 4 bases and J lost 2; bases outside the gene matches: 10. The CDR3: CARSLIPGQANTEAFF. Here the CDR3 DNA reads TGTGCCAGAAGCCTAATACCGGGACAGGCCAACACTGAAGCTTTCTTT.

V is TRBV6-5 and J is TRBJ2-3, with TRBD2 as a possible D gene (6 bases). This CDR3 spans 14 amino acids. The germline V gene encodes CDR1 MNHEY and CDR2 SVGAGI. The ends were cut back, 6 bases at V and 4 bases at J, with 14 bases in the middle. CDR3 nucleotides: TGTGCCAGCAGCGCGAGACTAGAATCAGATACGCAGTATTTT. It yields the protein CASSARLESDTQYF.

This chain connects TRBV19 to TRBJ1-5; a weak D match, TRBD1 (6 bases). The CDR3 runs 18 residues. The V end was cut by 7 bases, the J end by 0 bases, with 22 bases between. The germline V gene has CDR1 LNHDA and CDR2 SQIVND (reference sequence). CDR3 protein: CASKSRGWGLDSNQPQHF. CDR3 DNA sequence: TGTGCCAGTAAATCCAGGGGATGGGGTTTAGATAGCAATCAGCCCCAGCATTTT.

V gene TRBV2 combines with J gene TRBJ1-1; D call uncertain. The length of the CDR3 is 14 residues. Germline V gene lookup returns CDR1 SNHLY and CDR2 FYNNEI. Trimming stripped 2 bases from V and 5 bases from J, with 12 bases between. CDR3 coding DNA: TGTGCCAGCAGTGAAAAACGGGGATGGACTGAAGCTTTCTTT. It translates to CASSEKRGWTEAFF.

The rearrangement links TRBV6-5 to TRBJ1-5; perhaps TRBD1 as D (6 bases). The V gene's germline CDR1 is MNHEY and CDR2 SVGAGI. The ends were cut back, 4 bases at V and 7 bases at J, with 20 bases in the middle. CDR3 length equals 16 residues. CDR3 bases: TGTGCCAGCAGTTCTAGGGGGGGAGGGTCTGGACAGCCCCAGCATTTT. Translation: CASSSRGGGSGQPQHF.

The rearrangement joins TRBV7-8 to TRBJ1-5; a weak D match, TRBD1 (5 bases). Germline V CDR1 and CDR2: SGHVS, FQNEAQ. The CDR3 consists of 15 residues. V dropped 5 bases and J dropped 2 bases, with 13 bases sitting between them. The CDR3 is CASSQAGGGNQPQHF. In nucleotides, the CDR3 is TGTGCCAGCAGCCAAGCGGGAGGGGGCAATCAGCCCCAGCATTTT. Complete variable domain (other parts from reference TRBV7-8 and TRBJ1-5): GAGVSQSPRYKVAKRGQDVALRCDPISGHVSLFWYQQALGQGPEFLTYFQNEAQLDKSGLPSDRFFAERPEGSVSTLKIQRTQQEDSAVYLCASSQAGGGNQPQHFGDGTRLSIL.

CDR3 sequence (DNA): TGTGCTAGTGGTTTGTCAGGGGATGAGCAGTTCTTC. Residues: CASGLSGDEQFF. This sequence joins TRBV12-5 and TRBJ2-1; perhaps TRBD1 as D (6 bases). The V and J ends lost 2 bases and 8 bases respectively, with 7 bases between them. The CDR3 contains 12 residues. From germline, CDR1 is LGHNT and CDR2 FRNRAP.

This clone occurred a few times. This CDR3 reads CASSLGGFQPQHF. CDR3 in DNA: TGTGCCAGCAGCTTAGGAGGGTTCCAGCCCCAGCATTTT. This chain joins TRBV7-8 and TRBJ1-5, with D unresolved. The germline gives CDR1 SGHVS, CDR2 FQNEAQ. The CDR3 covers 13 residues. The V end lost 1 base, the J end lost 7 bases, and 8 bases lay between the germline ends.

This rearrangement joins TRBV5-6 to TRBJ1-2; D remains unclear. With 1 base removed from V and 7 bases from J, the gap between germline ends came to 8 bases. Germline CDR1 is SGHDT and CDR2 is YYEEEE. This CDR3 is 12 amino acids long. CDR3: CASSLNLSGYTF. CDR3 in DNA: TGTGCCAGCAGCTTGAATCTCTCTGGCTACACCTTC.

The V gene is TRBV19, the J gene TRBJ2-1; 8 nucleotides agree with TRBD2. The CDR3 has 17 residues. V trimming: 3 bases; J trimming: 1 base; junction bases outside the gene matches: 8. The germline V gene has CDR1 LNHDA and CDR2 SQIVND (reference sequence). The CDR3 reads CASSIPGLVMSYNEQFF. The CDR3 DNA sequence: TGTGCCAGTAGTATCCCGGGACTAGTTATGTCCTACAATGAGCAGTTCTTC. Combining the CDR3 with reference TRBV19 and TRBJ2-1 gives the whole variable domain DGGITQSPKYLFRKEGQNVTLSCEQNLNHDAMYWYRQDPGQGLRLIYYSQIVNDFQKGDIAEGYSVSREKKESFPLTVTSAQKNPTAFYLCASSIPGLVMSYNEQFFGPGTRLTVL.

The rearrangement uses TRBV2 and TRBJ2-7; D remains unclear. Germline CDR1 is SNHLY and CDR2 is FYNNEI. This CDR3 spans 13 amino acids. The germline V and J ends were trimmed by 7 bases and 3 bases, with 13 bases remaining between them. The CDR3 DNA reads TGTGCCAGCAACCGACTTGACGGCTACGAGCAGTACTTC. It translates to CASNRLDGYEQYF.

This clone was detected only a few times. V usage is TRBV3-1 (or the pseudogene TRBV3-2) and J usage is TRBJ1-1, with D perhaps TRBD1 (5 bases). Germline V gene sequence: CDR1 LGHDT, CDR2 YNNKEL (reference sequence). The CDR3 covers 15 residues. V was cut by 5 bases and J by 0 bases, with 13 bases left in between. This CDR3 is CASSAYRTMNTEAFF. The CDR3 coding sequence is TGTGCCAGCAGCGCATACAGGACTATGAACACTGAAGCTTTCTTT.

In its sample, this clone was seen a few times. V and J are TRBV7-2 and TRBJ1-3; D is perhaps TRBD1 (5 bases). The germline V gene encodes CDR1 SGHTA and CDR2 FQGNSA. The germline V and J ends were trimmed by 8 bases and 0 bases, with 11 bases remaining between them. The CDR3 sequence is 14 residues long. CDR3 protein: CASGREHSGNTIYF. The CDR3 nucleotides are TGTGCCAGCGGCAGGGAACACTCTGGAAACACCATATATTTT.

The V and J genes are TRBV7-6 and TRBJ2-7; D call uncertain. The CDR3 has 13 amino acids. The germline gives CDR1 SGHVS, CDR2 FNYEAQ. V lost 2 bases and J 2 bases, leaving 7 bases between the germline ends. Here the CDR3 DNA reads TGTGCCAGCAGCTTAAACGAGGCCTACGAGCAGTACTTC. It codes for CASSLNEAYEQYF. The entire variable domain, with the rest obtained from reference TRBV7-6 and TRBJ2-7, is as follows: GAGVSQSPRYKVTKRGQDVALRCDPISGHVSLYWYRQALGQGPEFLTYFNYEAQQDKSGLPNDRFSAERPEGSISTLTIQRTEQRDSAMYRCASSLNEAYEQYFGPGTRLTVT.

This chain uses TRBV4-2 with TRBJ1-6; TRBD1 matches at 8 bases. The germline CDR1 and CDR2 sequences are LGHNA and YNFKEQ. The CDR3 spans 13 residues. The V gene end was trimmed by 9 bases and the J gene end by 6 bases; junction bases not matched to a gene: 4. The CDR3 bases are TGTGCCAGTGCCAGGGGGCTTAATTCACCCCTCCACTTT. Its translation: CASARGLNSPLHF.

J is TRBJ2-1 and V is TRBV10-3; D remains ambiguous. Germline loops: CDR1 ENHRY, CDR2 SYGVKD. The CDR3 length is 12 residues. V was shortened by 0 bases and J by 8 bases, with 5 bases between the two germline ends. The CDR3 bases are TGTGCCATCAGTGAGTCTCAGTATGAGCAGTTCTTC. Its translation: CAISESQYEQFF.

In the case of this clone: Germline is not matched at one junction end, which may reflect a read error. V usage is TRBV7-9 and J usage is TRBJ1-3, with D possibly being TRBD1 (6 bases). CDR1 SEHNR and CDR2 FQNEAQ come from the germline V gene (reference sequence). The CDR3 covers 14 residues. The CDR3 loop is CASTLDRTGNTIYF. The CDR3 DNA sequence: TGTGCCAGCACCTTAGACAGGACCGGAAACACCATATATTTT.

This clone was seen a few times. The chain employs TRBV9 and TRBJ1-5; TRBD1 matches 8 bases. The CDR3 is made up of 15 amino acids. The V gene's germline CDR1 is SGDLS and CDR2 YYNGEE. J lost 4 bases, V lost 0 bases, and 3 bases had no gene match. This CDR3 reads CASSVGTGPNQPQHF. The CDR3 coding sequence is TGTGCCAGCAGCGTAGGGACAGGGCCGAATCAGCCCCAGCATTTT.

This clone has a handful of counts. The chain combines TRBV7-9 with TRBJ2-1; 7 bases are shared with TRBD1. Germline lookup yields CDR1 SEHNR and CDR2 FQNEAQ (reference sequence). The CDR3 consists of 15 residues. V lost 5 bases and J lost 5; bases outside the gene matches: 9. CDR3 region: CASSNRQGMNNEQFF. The CDR3 nucleotides read TGTGCCAGCAGCAATCGACAGGGCATGAACAATGAGCAGTTCTTC.

This rearrangement joins TRBV2 to TRBJ2-4, with a weak D call TRBD1 (8 bases). The CDR3 totals 16 residues. The germline V gene encodes CDR1 SNHLY and CDR2 FYNNEI. Trimming stripped 6 bases from V and 1 base from J, with 16 bases between. The chain's CDR3 is CASSADRGGAKNIQYF. CDR3 DNA: TGTGCCAGCAGCGCTGACAGGGGAGGGGCCAAAAACATTCAGTACTTC.